This TCR beta chain was identified during a study of blood T cell repertoires in COVID-19. Study summary: Acute and convalescent COVID-19 samples came from the United States, Italy and Spain. From T cells, B-cell-depleted T cells, or PBMCs came the material, which was cDNA or gDNA.

Germline CDR1 reads LNHDA; CDR2 reads SQIVND (reference sequence). CDR3 size: 14 residues. V lost 4 bases, J lost 2 bases, and 11 bases lay in between. Original data processing: Scientists estimated how many nucleated cells there were by amplifying reference gene primers. The data were produced by immunoSEQ multiplex PCR, yet TCRdb's version contains in-frame clones alone and is incomplete. Clonal size and the V and J genes are those of that table, whereas D and trimming came from the DNA. The sample lists more than 200,000 clones; approximately 87% were seen once. The sequence came from a woman in her 50s with acute or convalescent COVID-19. The V and J genes are TRBV19 and TRBJ2-5, with D maybe TRBD1 (6 bases). Sequenced material: peripheral blood. The DNA for the CDR3 is TGTGCCAGTAGTACTAGGACAGATCAAGAGACCCAGTACTTC. Its protein product is CASSTRTDQETQYF.